This entry lists 2 T cell receptor beta chains sequenced from one sample in a study of human T cells and chemical hapten exposure (dated by TCRdb to 2020 to 2023). The library was obtained by 5' RACE. TCRdb records Illumina MiSeq as the sequencer. The public reads were reanalyzed by TCRdb: fastp trimming at Q25, MiXCR alignment, in-frame beta chains only. All rows with the same CDR3 protein become a single entry with the most common DNA and genes. Counted in this sample were around 82,000 distinct CDR3 sequences; 6.5% to 8.5% of them appeared once. The top ten clonotypes cover under 3% of the sample. Total RNA was extracted from unfractionated whole blood that had been collected in Tempus Blood RNA tubes. The receptors originated from a male donor in good health.

The chain uses TRBV7-8 and TRBJ1-4; D perhaps matches TRBD1 (6 bases). The CDR3 totals 16 residues. Between the trimmed V and J ends, which lost 3 bases and 6 bases, there was a span of 17 bases. In germline, CDR1 is SGHVS, CDR2 FQNEAQ. CDR3 sequence (DNA): TGTGCCAGCAGCTTGGTTTCCCAGGGGCCGCATGAAAAACTGTTTTTT. Encoded protein: CASSLVSQGPHEKLFF. The full variable domain, with the rest looked up from reference TRBV7-8 and TRBJ1-4, is GAGVSQSPRYKVAKRGQDVALRCDPISGHVSLFWYQQALGQGPEFLTYFQNEAQLDKSGLPSDRFFAERPEGSVSTLKIQRTQQEDSAVYLCASSLVSQGPHEKLFFGSGTQLSVL.

This clonotype was seen ten or more times. This sequence joins TRBV3-1 and TRBJ1-4; no clear D. V shed 1 base and J shed 8 bases, with 11 bases lying between them. There are 14 residues in the CDR3. Germline lookup yields CDR1 LGHDT and CDR2 YNNKEL (reference sequence). CDR3 region: CASSQVGLKEKLFF. DNA of the CDR3: TGTGCCAGCAGCCAAGTTGGGCTAAAGGAAAAACTGTTTTTT.